Below, one TCR beta chain is given with its context. Antigen specificity is unknown. The sample belongs to a study of cytomegalovirus exposure and HLA in healthy donors. Whole-study findings and limits: At a 0.05 false discovery rate, a later analysis found 18,000 or so TCR beta sequences to be associated with HLA alleles. The authors listed 164 TCR beta chains as cytomegalovirus-associated.

This PCR relied on a set of 60 Vbeta primers and 13 Jbeta primers. Produced via immunoSEQ multiplex PCR; TCRdb's table is partial and in-frame only. The sample records 200,000 to 250,000 clones, 80% to 85% being singletons. Germline assignment: CDR1 LNHDA and CDR2 SQIVND (reference sequence). This CDR3 contains 15 residues. V lost 10 bases and J 4 bases, leaving 22 bases between the germline ends. The receptor's source is a woman between 40 and 55 years old in good health and CMV-seronegative. Sequencing input: PBMCs. The V and J genes are TRBV19 and TRBJ1-2; D perhaps matches TRBD1 (5 bases). The CDR3, as DNA: TGTGCCACCAGAGGAGGGGATGGTCCCCTCTATGGCTACACCTTC. This gives the protein CATRGGDGPLYGYTF.